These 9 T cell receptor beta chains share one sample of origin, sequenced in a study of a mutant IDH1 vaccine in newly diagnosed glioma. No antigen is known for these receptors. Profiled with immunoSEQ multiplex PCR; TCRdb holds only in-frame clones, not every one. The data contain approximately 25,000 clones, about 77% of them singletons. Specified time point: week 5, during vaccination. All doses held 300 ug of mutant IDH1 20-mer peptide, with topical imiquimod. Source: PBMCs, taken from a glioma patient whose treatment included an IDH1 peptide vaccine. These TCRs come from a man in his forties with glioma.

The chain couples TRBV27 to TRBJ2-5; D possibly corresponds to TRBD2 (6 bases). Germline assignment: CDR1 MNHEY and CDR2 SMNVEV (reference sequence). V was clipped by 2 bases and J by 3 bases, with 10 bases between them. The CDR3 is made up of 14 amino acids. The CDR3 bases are TGTGCCAGCAGTTTAACCGGGGGAAAAGAGACCCAGTACTTC. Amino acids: CASSLTGGKETQYF.

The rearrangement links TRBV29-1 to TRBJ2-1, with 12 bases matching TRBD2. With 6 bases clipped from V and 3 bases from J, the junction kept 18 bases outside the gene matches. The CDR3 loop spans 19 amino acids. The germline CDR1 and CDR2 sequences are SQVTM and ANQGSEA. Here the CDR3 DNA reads TGCAGCGTCGCCTATACGCGGACTAGCGGGATGGGTGTCTACAATGAGCAGTTCTTC. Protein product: CSVAYTRTSGMGVYNEQFF.

CDR3 sequence reads: CASSRETSGYEQFF. In nucleotides, the CDR3 is TGCGCCAGCAGCCGCGAGACTAGCGGCTATGAGCAGTTCTTC. The chain couples TRBV4-1 to TRBJ2-1; 9 nucleotides match TRBD2. CDR3 size: 14 residues. V was pared by 4 bases and J by 8 bases, with 6 bases of the junction left unmatched. Germline V gene data show CDR1 as MGHRA and CDR2 as YSYEKL.

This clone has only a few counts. Here the CDR3 reads CASSLDRIYGYTF. The CDR3, as DNA: TGTGCCAGCAGCTTAGACAGGATCTATGGCTACACCTTC. The chain is built from TRBV11-3 and TRBJ1-2, with no clear D. Trimming took off 0 bases at V and 4 bases at J, with 6 bases between the two ends. This CDR3 is 13 amino acids long. Germline CDR1 is SGHNT and CDR2 is YENEEA.

The CDR3 spells CASSSGTSAYNEQFF. Here the CDR3 DNA reads TGTGCCAGCAGCTCCGGGACTAGCGCATACAATGAGCAGTTCTTC. The rearrangement links TRBV7-2 to TRBJ2-1; 10 bases fit TRBD2. V dropped 4 bases and J dropped 4; count of bases not matched to a gene: 4. The CDR3 is 15 amino acids. Germline CDR1 SGHTA, CDR2 FQGNSA.

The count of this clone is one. The CDR3 reads CASSEVIGGTLSNQPQHF. In nucleotides, the CDR3 is TGTGCCAGCAGTGAAGTGATAGGGGGCACCCTTAGCAATCAGCCCCAGCATTTT. The chain combines TRBV6-1 with TRBJ1-5; 7 bases are a match to TRBD1. Germline V CDR1 and CDR2: MNHNS, SASEGT. V dropped 1 base and J dropped 0; count of bases not matched to a gene: 9. The CDR3 extends over 18 amino acids.

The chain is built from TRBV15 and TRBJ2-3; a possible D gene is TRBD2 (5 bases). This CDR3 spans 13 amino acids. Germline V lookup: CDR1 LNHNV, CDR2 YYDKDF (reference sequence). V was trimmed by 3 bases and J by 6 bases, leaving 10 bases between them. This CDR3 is CATSSGMGDTQYF. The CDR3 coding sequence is TGTGCCACCAGCAGCGGGATGGGGGATACGCAGTATTTT. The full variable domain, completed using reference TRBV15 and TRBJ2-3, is DAMVIQNPRYQVTQFGKPVTLSCSQTLNHNVMYWYQQKSSQAPKLLFHYYDKDFNNEADTPDNFQSRRPNTSFCFLDIRSPGLGDTAMYLCATSSGMGDTQYFGPGTRLTVL.

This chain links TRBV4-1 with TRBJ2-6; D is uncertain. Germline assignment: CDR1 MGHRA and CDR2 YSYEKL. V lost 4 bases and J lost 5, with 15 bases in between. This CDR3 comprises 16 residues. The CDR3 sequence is CASSPTLNPWANVLTF. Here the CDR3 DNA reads TGCGCCAGCAGCCCGACCCTAAATCCCTGGGCCAACGTCCTGACTTTC.

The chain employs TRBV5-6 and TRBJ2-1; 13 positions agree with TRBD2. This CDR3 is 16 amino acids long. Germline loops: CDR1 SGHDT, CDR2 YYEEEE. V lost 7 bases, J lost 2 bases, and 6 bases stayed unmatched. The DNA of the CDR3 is TGTGCCAGCGGACTAGCGGGAGTCGGCACCTACAATGAGCAGTTCTTC. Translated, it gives CASGLAGVGTYNEQFF.